This is a list of T cell receptor beta chains from one sample in a study of cytomegalovirus exposure and HLA in healthy donors. Clones were sequenced by immunoSEQ multiplex PCR, and TCRdb holds only the in-frame ones, with some missing. Here the sample spans about 90,000 clones, about 67% being singletons. Sequencing used PBMCs. The receptors were sampled from a woman between 18 and 30 years old in good health and CMV-seropositive. Both conserved end residues are part of each CDR3. D genes are given only for firm matches. Only some rows state a clone size, as once, few, many or a class for expanded clones.

CASSLASSYNEQFF TGTGCCAGCAGCTTAGCGAGCTCCTACAATGAGCAGTTCTTC TRBV7-2 - - TRBJ2-1
CASSISDRGRRLFF TGTGCCAGCAGCATATCGGACAGGGGGAGGAGGCTGTTTTTT TRBV27 - TRBD1 TRBJ2-2
CASSLRGSTGNTIYF TGTGCCAGCAGCCTCCGTGGCTCGACTGGAAACACCATATATTTT TRBV7-2 - - TRBJ1-3
CASSSAGGAGETQYF TGTGCCAGCAGCTCTGCAGGGGGTGCGGGGGAGACCCAGTACTTC TRBV7-3 - - TRBJ2-5
CASSLGTGGRRAPEAFF TGCGCCAGCAGCTTGGGCACTGGAGGCCGCCGCGCACCTGAAGCTTTCTTT TRBV5-1 - - TRBJ1-1
CSVGSTANFETVNYYGYTF TGCAGCGTTGGAAGCACCGCAAATTTCGAGACAGTAAACTACTATGGCTACACCTTC TRBV29-1 - - TRBJ1-2
CASSELAGYNEQFF TGTGCCAGCAGTGAATTAGCGGGATACAATGAGCAGTTCTTC TRBV2 - TRBD2 TRBJ2-1
CASNVRERYTF TGTGCCAGCAACGTACGGGAGAGGTACACCTTC TRBV28 - - TRBJ1-2
CASSYGTGGYTF TGTGCCAGCAGCTACGGGACAGGAGGCTACACCTTC TRBV7-8 once TRBD1 TRBJ1-2
CASSSGLVTDTQYF TGTGCCAGCAGCTCGGGACTAGTAACAGATACGCAGTATTTT TRBV7-9 - TRBD2 TRBJ2-3
CASSQKSGGATEAFF TGTGCCAGCAGCCAAAAGTCGGGGGGGGCCACTGAAGCTTTCTTT TRBV5-5 - - TRBJ1-1
CATSGTSRSTDTQYF TGTGCCACCAGCGGGACTAGCCGAAGCACAGATACGCAGTATTTT TRBV15 few TRBD2 TRBJ2-3
CASGPGYPYEQYF TGTGCCAGCGGTCCCGGGTACCCCTACGAGCAGTACTTC TRBV11-3 - - TRBJ2-7
CASSLAVSGGNEQFF TGTGCCAGCAGCTTAGCGGTTAGCGGGGGCAATGAGCAGTTCTTC TRBV7-2 - TRBD2 TRBJ2-1